The T cell receptor beta chain described here comes from a study of molecular identifiers for immune sequencing clone quantification. The CDR3 is 16 residues long. The V gene's germline CDR1 is SEHNR and CDR2 FQNEAQ (reference sequence). Trimming at V came to 5 bases and at J to 2 bases, leaving 8 bases not matched to a gene. TCRdb reanalysed the PCR reads using MiXCR and keeps one entry per CDR3 protein. The sample includes more than 550,000 distinct CDR3 sequences, less than 30% of them seen just once. This clonotype turned up a few times. The rearrangement uses TRBV7-9 and TRBJ2-7; TRBD1 matches 11 bases. The sequence was obtained from a human donor in good health. Some libraries in this study had Jurkat cell RNA spiked in. Sequencing was done on a sample of naive CD8+ T cells from blood, with Jurkat cell RNA spiked in. Documented subset: FACS-sorted CD8+CD4-CCR7+CD45RA+ naive T cells. CDR3 nucleotides: TGTGCCAGCAGCAAATTCCCGGGACAGGGGGCCTACGAGCAGTACTTC. Amino acid sequence: CASSKFPGQGAYEQYF.